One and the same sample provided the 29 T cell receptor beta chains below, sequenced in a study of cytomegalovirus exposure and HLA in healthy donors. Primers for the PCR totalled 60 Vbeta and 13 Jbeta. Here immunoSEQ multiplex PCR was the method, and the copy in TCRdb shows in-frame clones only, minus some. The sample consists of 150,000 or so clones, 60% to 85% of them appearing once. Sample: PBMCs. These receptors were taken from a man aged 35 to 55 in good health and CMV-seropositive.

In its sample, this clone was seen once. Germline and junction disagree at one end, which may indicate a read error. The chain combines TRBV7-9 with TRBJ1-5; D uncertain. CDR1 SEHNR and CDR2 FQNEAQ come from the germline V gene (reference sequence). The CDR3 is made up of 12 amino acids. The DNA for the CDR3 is TGTTCCAGCAGCTTAGTAAATCAGCCCCAGCATTTT. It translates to CSSSLVNQPQHF.

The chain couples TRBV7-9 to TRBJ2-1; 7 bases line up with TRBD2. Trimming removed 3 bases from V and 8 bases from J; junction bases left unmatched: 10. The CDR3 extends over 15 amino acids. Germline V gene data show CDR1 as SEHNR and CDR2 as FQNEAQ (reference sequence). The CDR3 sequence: CASSFSAGDGYEQFF. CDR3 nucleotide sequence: TGTGCCAGCAGCTTTAGCGCGGGAGATGGTTATGAGCAGTTCTTC. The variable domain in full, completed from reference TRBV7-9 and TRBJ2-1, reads DTGVSQNPRHKITKRGQNVTFRCDPISEHNRLYWYRQTLGQGPEFLTYFQNEAQLEKSRLLSDRFSAERPKGSFSTLEIQRTEQGDSAMYLCASSFSAGDGYEQFFGPGTRLTVL.

CDR3 region: CASSLYGATGNTIYF. CDR3 DNA: TGTGCCAGCAGCCTGTATGGGGCGACTGGAAACACCATATATTTT. The chain uses TRBV9 and TRBJ1-3; TRBD1 might be the D (5 bases). The V end was cut by 4 bases, the J end by 2 bases, with 13 bases between. The CDR3 totals 15 residues. In germline, CDR1 is SGDLS, CDR2 YYNGEE.

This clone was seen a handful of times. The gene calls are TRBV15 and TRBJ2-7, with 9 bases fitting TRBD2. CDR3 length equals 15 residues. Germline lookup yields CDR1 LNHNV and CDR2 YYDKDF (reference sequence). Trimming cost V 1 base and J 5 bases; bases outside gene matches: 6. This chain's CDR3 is CATSRALAGENEQYF. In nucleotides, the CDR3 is TGTGCCACCAGCAGAGCTTTAGCGGGAGAGAACGAGCAGTACTTC.

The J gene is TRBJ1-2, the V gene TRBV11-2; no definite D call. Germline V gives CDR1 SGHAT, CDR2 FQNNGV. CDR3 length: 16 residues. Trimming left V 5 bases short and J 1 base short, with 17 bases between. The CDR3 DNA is TGTGCCAGCAGCCCTTCACTAGGACCCCTTAACTATGGCTACACCTTC. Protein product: CASSPSLGPLNYGYTF. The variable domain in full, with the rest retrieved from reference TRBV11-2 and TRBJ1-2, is EAGVAQSPRYKIIEKRQSVAFWCNPISGHATLYWYQQILGQGPKLLIQFQNNGVVDDSQLPKDRFSAERLKGVDSTLKIQPAKLEDSAVYLCASSPSLGPLNYGYTFGSGTRLTVV.

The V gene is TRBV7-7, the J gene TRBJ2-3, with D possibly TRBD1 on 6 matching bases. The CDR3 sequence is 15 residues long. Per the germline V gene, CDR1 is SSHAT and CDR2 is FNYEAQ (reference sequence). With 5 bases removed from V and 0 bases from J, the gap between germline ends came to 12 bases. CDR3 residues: CASSTGPSSTDTQYF. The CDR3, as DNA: TGTGCCAGCAGCACAGGGCCCTCTAGCACAGATACGCAGTATTTT.

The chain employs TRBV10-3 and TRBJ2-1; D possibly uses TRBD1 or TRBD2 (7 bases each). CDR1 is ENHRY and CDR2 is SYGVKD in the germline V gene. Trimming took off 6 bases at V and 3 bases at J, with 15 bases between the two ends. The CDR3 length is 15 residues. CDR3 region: CAIRETGRVYNEQFF. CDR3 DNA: TGTGCCATCAGAGAGACAGGGAGGGTCTACAATGAGCAGTTCTTC.

The CDR3 here is CASSRREAGADTQYF. CDR3 DNA: TGTGCCAGCAGTCGCCGGGAGGCCGGGGCAGATACGCAGTATTTT. This chain uses TRBV6-1 with TRBJ2-3, with 7 bases matching TRBD2. Losses at the gene ends were 5 bases for V and 4 bases for J; bases not matched to a gene: 9. The CDR3 is made up of 15 amino acids. CDR1 is MNHNS and CDR2 is SASEGT in the germline V gene.

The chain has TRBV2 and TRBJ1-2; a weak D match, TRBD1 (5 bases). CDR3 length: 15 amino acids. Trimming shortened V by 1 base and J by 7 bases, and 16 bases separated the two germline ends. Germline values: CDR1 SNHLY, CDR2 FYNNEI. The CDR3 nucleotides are TGTGCCAGCAGTGAAGAAGTGTCAGGGATACTTGGCTACACCTTC. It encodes CASSEEVSGILGYTF.

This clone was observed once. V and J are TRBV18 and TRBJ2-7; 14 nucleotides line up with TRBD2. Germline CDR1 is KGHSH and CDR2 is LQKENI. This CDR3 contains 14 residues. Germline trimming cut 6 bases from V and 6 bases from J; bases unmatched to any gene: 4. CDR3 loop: CASSPGLAGAEQYF. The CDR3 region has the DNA TGTGCCAGCTCGCCGGGACTAGCGGGGGCCGAGCAGTACTTC.

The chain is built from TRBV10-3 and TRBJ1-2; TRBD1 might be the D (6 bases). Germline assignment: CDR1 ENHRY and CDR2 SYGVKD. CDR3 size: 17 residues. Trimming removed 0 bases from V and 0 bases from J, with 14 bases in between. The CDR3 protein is CAISESGRGDSNYGYTF. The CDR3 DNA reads TGTGCCATCAGTGAGTCTGGCAGGGGAGACTCTAACTATGGCTACACCTTC.

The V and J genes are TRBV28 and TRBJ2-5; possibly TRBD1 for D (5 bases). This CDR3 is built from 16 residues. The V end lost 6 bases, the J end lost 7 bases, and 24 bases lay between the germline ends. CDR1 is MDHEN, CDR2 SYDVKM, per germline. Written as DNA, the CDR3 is TGTGCCAGCAGCCCACCCGAAGGGGCCCGATGGGGGACCCAGTACTTC. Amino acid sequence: CASSPPEGARWGTQYF.

The CDR3 DNA reads TGTGCCAGCAGTGAAGAGGCTAGCGGGTCGTGGACCCAGTACTTC. Encoded protein: CASSEEASGSWTQYF. V gene TRBV6-1 combines with J gene TRBJ2-5; 8 nucleotides align to TRBD2. V was pared by 1 base and J by 7 bases, with 8 bases of the junction left unmatched. The CDR3 length is 15 residues. Germline V CDR1 and CDR2: MNHNS, SASEGT.

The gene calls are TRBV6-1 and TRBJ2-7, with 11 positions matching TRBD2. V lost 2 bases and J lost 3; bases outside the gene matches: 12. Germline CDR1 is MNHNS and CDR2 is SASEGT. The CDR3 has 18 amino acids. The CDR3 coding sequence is TGTGCCAGCAGTGAACCGCCCCTCTTGACTAGCGGGAACTACGAGCAGTACTTC. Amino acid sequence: CASSEPPLLTSGNYEQYF.

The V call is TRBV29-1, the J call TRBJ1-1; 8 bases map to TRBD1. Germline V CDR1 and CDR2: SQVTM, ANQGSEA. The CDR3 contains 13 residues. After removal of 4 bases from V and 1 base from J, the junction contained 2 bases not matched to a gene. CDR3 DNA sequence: TGCAGCGTTGCAGGGGGCGCGAACACTGAAGCTTTCTTT. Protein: CSVAGGANTEAFF.

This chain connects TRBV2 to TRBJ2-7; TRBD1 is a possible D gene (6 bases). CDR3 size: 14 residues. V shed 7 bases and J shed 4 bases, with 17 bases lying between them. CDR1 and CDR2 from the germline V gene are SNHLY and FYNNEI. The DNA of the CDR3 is TGTGCCAGCACAGCCTCCGGGACACAATACGAGCAGTACTTC. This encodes CASTASGTQYEQYF.

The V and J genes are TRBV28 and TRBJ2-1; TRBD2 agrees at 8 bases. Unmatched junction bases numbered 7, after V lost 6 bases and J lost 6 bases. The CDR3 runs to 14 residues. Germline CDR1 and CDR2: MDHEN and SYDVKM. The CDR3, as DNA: TGTGCCAGCAGCCACGGACTAGCAAGCAATGAGCAGTTCTTC. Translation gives CASSHGLASNEQFF.

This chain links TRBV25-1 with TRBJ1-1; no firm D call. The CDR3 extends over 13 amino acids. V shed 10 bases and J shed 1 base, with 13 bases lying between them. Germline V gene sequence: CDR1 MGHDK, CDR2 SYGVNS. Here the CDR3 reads CATSGWGNTEAFF. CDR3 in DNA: TGTGCCACCTCGGGGTGGGGGAACACTGAAGCTTTCTTT.

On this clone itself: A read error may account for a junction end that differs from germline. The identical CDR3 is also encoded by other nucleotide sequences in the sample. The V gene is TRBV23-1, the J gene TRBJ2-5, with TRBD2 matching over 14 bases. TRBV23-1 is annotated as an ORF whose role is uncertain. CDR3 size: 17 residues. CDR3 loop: CASSQGTSGGGQETQYF. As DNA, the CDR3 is TGTGCCAGCAGTCAAGGGACTAGCGGGGGAGGGCAAGAGACCCAGTACTTC.

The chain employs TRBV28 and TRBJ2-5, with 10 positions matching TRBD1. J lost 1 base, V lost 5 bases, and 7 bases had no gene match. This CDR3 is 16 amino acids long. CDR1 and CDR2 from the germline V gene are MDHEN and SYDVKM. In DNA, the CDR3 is TGTGCCAGCAGTGAATTGACAGGGGGCGTCCAAGAGACCCAGTACTTC. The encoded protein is CASSELTGGVQETQYF. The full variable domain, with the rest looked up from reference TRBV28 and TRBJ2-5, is DVKVTQSSRYLVKRTGEKVFLECVQDMDHENMFWYRQDPGLGLRLIYFSYDVKMKEKGDIPEGYSVSREKKERFSLILESASTNQTSMYLCASSELTGGVQETQYFGPGTRLLVL.

The CDR3 DNA follows: TGTGCCAGCAGCCGGACTAGCGGGTCCTCCTACGAGCAGTACTTC. Translation gives CASSRTSGSSYEQYF. The chain has TRBV5-5 and TRBJ2-7, with TRBD2 matching over 11 bases. Per germline, CDR1 SGHKS and CDR2 YYEKEE (reference sequence). The CDR3 contains 15 residues. The V segment lost 4 bases and the J segment 0 bases; nucleotides outside the gene matches: 3.

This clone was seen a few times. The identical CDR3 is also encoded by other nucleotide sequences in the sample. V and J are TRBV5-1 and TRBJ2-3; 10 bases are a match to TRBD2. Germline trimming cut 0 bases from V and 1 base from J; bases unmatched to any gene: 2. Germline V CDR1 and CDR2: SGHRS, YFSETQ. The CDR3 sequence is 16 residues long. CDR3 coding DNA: TGCGCCAGCAGCTTGGGGGGGACTAGCGGCACAGATACGCAGTATTTT. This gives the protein CASSLGGTSGTDTQYF.

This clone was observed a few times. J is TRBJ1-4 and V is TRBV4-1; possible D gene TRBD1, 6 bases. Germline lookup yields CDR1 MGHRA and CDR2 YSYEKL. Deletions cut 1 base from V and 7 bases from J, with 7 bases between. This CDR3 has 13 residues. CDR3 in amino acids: CASSQVQGEKLFF. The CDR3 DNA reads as TGCGCCAGCAGCCAAGTACAGGGTGAAAAACTGTTTTTT.

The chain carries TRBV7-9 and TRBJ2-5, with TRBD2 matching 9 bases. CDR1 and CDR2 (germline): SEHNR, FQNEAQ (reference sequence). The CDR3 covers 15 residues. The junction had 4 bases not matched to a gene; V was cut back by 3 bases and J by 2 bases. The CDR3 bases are TGTGCCAGCAGCTTGGTAGCGGGGGCGCAAGAGACCCAGTACTTC. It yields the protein CASSLVAGAQETQYF.

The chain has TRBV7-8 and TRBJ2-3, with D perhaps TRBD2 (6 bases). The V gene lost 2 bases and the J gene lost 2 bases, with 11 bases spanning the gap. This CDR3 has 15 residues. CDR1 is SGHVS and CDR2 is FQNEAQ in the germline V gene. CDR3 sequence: CASSLYGGFTDTQYF. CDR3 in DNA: TGTGCCAGCAGCTTATACGGGGGATTCACAGATACGCAGTATTTT.

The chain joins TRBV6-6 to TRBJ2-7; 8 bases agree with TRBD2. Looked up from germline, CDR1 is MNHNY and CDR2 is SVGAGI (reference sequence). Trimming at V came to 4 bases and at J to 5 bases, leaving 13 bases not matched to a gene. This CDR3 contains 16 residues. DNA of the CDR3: TGTGCCAGCAGTTCCCATCAGACTAGCGAGGTCCACGAGCAGTACTTC. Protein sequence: CASSSHQTSEVHEQYF.

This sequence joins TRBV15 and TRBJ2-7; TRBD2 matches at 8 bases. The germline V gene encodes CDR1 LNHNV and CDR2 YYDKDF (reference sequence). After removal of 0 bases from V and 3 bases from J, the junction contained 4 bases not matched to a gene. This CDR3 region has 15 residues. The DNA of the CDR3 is TGTGCCACCAGCAGAGATCGGGGGGGGATCTACGAGCAGTACTTC. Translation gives CATSRDRGGIYEQYF.

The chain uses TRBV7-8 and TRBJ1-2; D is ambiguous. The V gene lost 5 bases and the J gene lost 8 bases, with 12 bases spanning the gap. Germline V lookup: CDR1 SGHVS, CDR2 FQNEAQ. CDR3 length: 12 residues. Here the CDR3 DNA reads TGTGCCAGCAGCCCCGATTCAGCGGGCTACACCTTC. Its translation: CASSPDSAGYTF.

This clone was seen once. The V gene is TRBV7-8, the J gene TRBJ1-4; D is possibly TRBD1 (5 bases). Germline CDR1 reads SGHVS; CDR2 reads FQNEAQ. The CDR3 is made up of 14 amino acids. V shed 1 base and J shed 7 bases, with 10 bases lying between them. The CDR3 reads CASSLGAGFEKLFF. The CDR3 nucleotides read TGTGCCAGCAGCTTAGGGGCAGGGTTTGAAAAACTGTTTTTT. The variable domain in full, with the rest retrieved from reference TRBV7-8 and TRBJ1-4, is GAGVSQSPRYKVAKRGQDVALRCDPISGHVSLFWYQQALGQGPEFLTYFQNEAQLDKSGLPSDRFFAERPEGSVSTLKIQRTQQEDSAVYLCASSLGAGFEKLFFGSGTQLSVL.